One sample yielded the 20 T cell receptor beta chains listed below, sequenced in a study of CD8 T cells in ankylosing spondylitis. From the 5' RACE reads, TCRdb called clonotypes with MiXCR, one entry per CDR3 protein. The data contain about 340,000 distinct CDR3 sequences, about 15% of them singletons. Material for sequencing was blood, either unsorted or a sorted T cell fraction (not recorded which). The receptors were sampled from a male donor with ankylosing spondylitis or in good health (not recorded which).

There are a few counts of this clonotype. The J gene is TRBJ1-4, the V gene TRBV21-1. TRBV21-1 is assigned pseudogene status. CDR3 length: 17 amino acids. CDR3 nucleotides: TGTGCCAGCAGCACCCTTCGGGAGTCAGCAACTAATGAAAAACTGTTTTTT. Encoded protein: CASSTLRESATNEKLFF.

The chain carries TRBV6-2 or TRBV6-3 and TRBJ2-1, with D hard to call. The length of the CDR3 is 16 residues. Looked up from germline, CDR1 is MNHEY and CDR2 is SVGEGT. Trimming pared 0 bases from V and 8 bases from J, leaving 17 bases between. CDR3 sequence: CASSYSPRMDRDEQFF. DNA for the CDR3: TGTGCCAGCAGTTACTCTCCCCGGATGGACCGGGATGAGCAGTTCTTC.

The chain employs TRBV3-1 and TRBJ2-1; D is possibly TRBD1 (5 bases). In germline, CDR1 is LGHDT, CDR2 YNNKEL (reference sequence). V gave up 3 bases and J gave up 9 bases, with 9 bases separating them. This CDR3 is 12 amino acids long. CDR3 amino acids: CASSQGTGEQFF. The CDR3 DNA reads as TGTGCCAGCAGCCAGGGAACAGGTGAGCAGTTCTTC.

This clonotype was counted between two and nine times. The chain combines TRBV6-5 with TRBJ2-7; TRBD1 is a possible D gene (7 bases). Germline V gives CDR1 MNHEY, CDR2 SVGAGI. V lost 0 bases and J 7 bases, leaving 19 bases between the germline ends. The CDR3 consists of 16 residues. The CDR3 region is CASSYSGGTALLEQYF. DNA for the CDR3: TGTGCCAGCAGTTACTCGGGCGGGACAGCCCTCTTGGAGCAGTACTTC.

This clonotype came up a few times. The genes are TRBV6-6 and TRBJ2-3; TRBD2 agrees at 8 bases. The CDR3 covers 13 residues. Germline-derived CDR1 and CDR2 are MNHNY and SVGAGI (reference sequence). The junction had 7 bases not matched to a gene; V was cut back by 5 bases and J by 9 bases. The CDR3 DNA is TGTGCCAGCAGTCGCTCGACTAGCGCAACGCAGTATTTT. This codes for CASSRSTSATQYF.

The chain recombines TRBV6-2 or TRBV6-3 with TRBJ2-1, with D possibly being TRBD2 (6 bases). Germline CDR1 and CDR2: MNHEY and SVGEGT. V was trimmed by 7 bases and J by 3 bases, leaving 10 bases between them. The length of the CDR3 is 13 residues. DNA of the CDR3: TGTGCCAGCAAGGGGACTGGCTACAATGAGCAGTTCTTC. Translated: CASKGTGYNEQFF.

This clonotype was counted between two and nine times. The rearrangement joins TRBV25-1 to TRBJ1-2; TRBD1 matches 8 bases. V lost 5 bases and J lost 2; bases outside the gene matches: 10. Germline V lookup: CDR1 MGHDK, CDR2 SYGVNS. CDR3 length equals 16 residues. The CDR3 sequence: CASSHQTGGVNYGYTF. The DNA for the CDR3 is TGTGCCAGCAGTCATCAAACAGGGGGAGTAAACTATGGCTACACCTTC.

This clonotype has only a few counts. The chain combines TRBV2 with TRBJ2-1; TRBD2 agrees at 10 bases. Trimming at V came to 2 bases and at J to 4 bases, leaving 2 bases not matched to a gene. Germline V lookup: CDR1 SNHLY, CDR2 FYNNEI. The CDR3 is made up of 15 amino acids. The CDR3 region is CASSETSGTYNEQFF. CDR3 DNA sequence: TGTGCCAGCAGTGAAACTAGCGGGACGTACAATGAGCAGTTCTTC.

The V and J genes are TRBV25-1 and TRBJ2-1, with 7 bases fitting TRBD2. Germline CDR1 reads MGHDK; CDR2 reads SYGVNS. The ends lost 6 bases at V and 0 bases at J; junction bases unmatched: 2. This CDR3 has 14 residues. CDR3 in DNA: TGTGCCAGCAGGGGAGGGCCCTCCTACAATGAGCAGTTCTTC. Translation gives CASRGGPSYNEQFF.

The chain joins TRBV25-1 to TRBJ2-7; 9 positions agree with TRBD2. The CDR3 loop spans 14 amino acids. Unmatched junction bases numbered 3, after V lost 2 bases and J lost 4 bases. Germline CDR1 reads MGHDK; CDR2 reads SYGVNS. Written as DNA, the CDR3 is TGTGCCAGCAGTGAAGCGGGAGGGATATACGAGCAGTACTTC. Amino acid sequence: CASSEAGGIYEQYF.

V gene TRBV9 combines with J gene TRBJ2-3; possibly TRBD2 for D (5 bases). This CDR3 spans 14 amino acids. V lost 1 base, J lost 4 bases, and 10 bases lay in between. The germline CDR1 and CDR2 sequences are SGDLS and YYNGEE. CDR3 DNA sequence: TGTGCCAGCAGCGTACCGGACTGGTCAGATACGCAGTATTTT. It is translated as CASSVPDWSDTQYF. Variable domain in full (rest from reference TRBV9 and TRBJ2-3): DSGVTQTPKHLITATGQRVTLRCSPRSGDLSVYWYQQSLDQGLQFLIQYYNGEERAKGNILERFSAQQFPDLHSELNLSSLELGDSALYFCASSVPDWSDTQYFGPGTRLTVL.

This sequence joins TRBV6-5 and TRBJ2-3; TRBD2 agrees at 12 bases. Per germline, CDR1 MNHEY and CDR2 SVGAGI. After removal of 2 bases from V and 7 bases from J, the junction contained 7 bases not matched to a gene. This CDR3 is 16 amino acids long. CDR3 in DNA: TGTGCCAGCAGTTACCCTCTAGCGGGGGGGCCTTATACGCAGTATTTT. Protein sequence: CASSYPLAGGPYTQYF.

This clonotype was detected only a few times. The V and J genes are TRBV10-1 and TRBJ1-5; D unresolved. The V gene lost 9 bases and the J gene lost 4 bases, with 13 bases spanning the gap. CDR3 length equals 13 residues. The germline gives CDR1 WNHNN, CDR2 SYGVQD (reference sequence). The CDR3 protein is CASRIGSNQPQHF. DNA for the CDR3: TGCGCCAGTCGGATCGGGTCTAATCAGCCCCAGCATTTT.

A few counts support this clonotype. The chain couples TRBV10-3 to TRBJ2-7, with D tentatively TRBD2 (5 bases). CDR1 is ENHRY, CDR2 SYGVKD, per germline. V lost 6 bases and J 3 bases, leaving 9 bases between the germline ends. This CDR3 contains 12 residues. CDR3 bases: TGTGCCATCAGCGGGATTCACTACGAGCAGTACTTC. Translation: CAISGIHYEQYF.

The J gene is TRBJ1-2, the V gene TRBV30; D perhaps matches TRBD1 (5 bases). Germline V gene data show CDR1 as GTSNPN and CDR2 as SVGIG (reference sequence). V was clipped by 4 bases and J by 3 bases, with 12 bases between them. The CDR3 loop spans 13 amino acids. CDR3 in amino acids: CAWTPGRHYGYTF. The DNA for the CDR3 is TGTGCCTGGACCCCGGGACGGCACTATGGCTACACCTTC.

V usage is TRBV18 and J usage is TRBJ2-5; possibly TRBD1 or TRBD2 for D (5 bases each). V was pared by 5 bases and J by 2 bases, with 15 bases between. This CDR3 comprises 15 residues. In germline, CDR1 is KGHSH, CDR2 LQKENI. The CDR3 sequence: CASSGFRDGQETQYF. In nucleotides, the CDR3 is TGTGCCAGCTCAGGATTTCGGGACGGACAAGAGACCCAGTACTTC.

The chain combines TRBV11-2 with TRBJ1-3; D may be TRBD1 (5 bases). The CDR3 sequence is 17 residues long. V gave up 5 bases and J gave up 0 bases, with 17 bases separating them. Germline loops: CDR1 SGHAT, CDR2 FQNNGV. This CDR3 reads CASSVQGRPSSGNTIYF. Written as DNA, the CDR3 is TGTGCCAGCAGCGTTCAGGGCAGGCCGTCCTCTGGAAACACCATATATTTT.

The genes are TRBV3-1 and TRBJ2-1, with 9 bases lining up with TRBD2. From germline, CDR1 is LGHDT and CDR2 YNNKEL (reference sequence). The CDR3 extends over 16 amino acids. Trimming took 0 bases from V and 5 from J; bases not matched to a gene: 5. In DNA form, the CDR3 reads TGTGCCAGCAGCCAAGACCCAGCGGGGGGCCACAATGAGCAGTTCTTC. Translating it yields CASSQDPAGGHNEQFF.

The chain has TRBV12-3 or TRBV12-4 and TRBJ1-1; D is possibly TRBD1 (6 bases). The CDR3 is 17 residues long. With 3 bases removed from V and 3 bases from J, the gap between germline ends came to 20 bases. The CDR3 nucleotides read TGTGCCAGCAGTTTGAACTGGGGACAACTGGTCGACACTGAAGCTTTCTTT. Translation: CASSLNWGQLVDTEAFF.

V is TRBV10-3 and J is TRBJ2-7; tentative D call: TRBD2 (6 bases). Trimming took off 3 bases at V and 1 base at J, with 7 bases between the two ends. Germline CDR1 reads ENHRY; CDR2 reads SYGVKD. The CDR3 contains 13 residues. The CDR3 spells CAISDAGSYEQYF. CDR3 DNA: TGTGCCATCAGTGATGCGGGGTCCTACGAGCAGTACTTC.